This TCR beta chain was found in a study of blood T cell repertoires in COVID-19. Overall study: From the United States, Italy and Spain came samples of acute and convalescent COVID-19. T cells, B-cell-depleted T cells, or PBMCs supplied cDNA or gDNA.

The V end lost 0 bases, the J end lost 6 bases, and 15 bases lay between the germline ends. CDR1 is LGHNA, CDR2 YNFKEQ, per germline. The CDR3 has 16 residues. Study processing details: Amplification with reference gene primers provided the estimates of nucleated cell counts. TCRdb's copy holds only in-frame clones and misses some; the assay was immunoSEQ multiplex PCR. V and J calls and clone size are copied from that table; D and trimming were computed from the DNA. The data hold about 170,000 clones, with 84% observed a single time. Sequenced: peripheral blood. The clonotype was recovered from a man aged 40-50 years who had recovered from COVID-19. The chain employs TRBV4-2 and TRBJ2-1; D is unresolved. Here the CDR3 DNA reads TGTGCCAGCAGCCAAGATCCAAATCGGGTTGGCAATGAGCAGTTCTTC. It codes for CASSQDPNRVGNEQFF.